The clone carrying this T cell receptor beta chain was observed a single time. The antigen is unknown. Donors included only healthy HIV-negative adults lacking recent acute infections or vaccinations. Adults of Caucasian background living in Nashville, Tennessee made up all donors. The V segment lost 5 bases and the J segment 0 bases; nucleotides outside the gene matches: 9. CDR3 length: 18 residues. The germline V gene encodes CDR1 MNHEY and CDR2 SMNVEV (reference sequence). This sample is drawn from a study of shared clonotypes between healthy human individuals. Study summary: For every donor, three CD4 naive, three CD4 memory, two CD8 naive and one CD8 memory plates were used.

Assay used: immunoSEQ multiplex PCR; TCRdb lists only in-frame clones, some missing. Among hundreds of thousands of clones listed, around three quarters were seen once. Overall study findings and caveats: A handful of donors had about 5% of their naive CD4 clonotypes in common.

The clonotype originates from a woman aged 25 to 39 in good health. The source material was memory CD4+ T cells sorted from blood. Stated subset: CD45RA-negative fraction. The chain is built from TRBV27 and TRBJ2-5; 13 positions match TRBD2. For the CDR3, the DNA is TGTGCCAGCAGTCCCCTCCCTGGGACTAGCGGGGACCAAGAGACCCAGTACTTC. It yields the protein CASSPLPGTSGDQETQYF.